What follows is one T cell receptor beta chain and its context. Its target is unknown. A split of CD4+ cells into CD45RA+ naive and CD45RA-negative memory subsets was performed. This specimen comes from a study of shared clonotypes between healthy human individuals. Study-wide results and caveats: Donor scarcity curtailed the genetic and exposure-history diversity represented herein. Depth was large, yet rarefaction showed that sorted-subset sequencing was incomplete.

TCRdb keeps only in-frame clones here, not all; method: immunoSEQ multiplex PCR. The table includes over 2 million clones, around 93% detected once. With V trimmed by 2 bases and J by 8 bases, 15 bases remained unmatched. The CDR3 is 17 residues long. Germline-derived CDR1 and CDR2 are MGHRA and YSYEKL. The sequenced material came from naive CD4+ T cells from PBMCs. Subset defined: CD45RA+ positively selected. The chain couples TRBV4-1 to TRBJ1-2; 9 bases line up with TRBD1. The sequence came from a man between 18 and 29 years old in good health. Some clones in this sample may be carry-over from other donors' samples. Written as DNA, the CDR3 is TGCGCCAGCAGCCAATCTCTCTCAGGACAGGGGATTGGCGGCTACACCTTC. Translated: CASSQSLSGQGIGGYTF.